What follows are 8 T cell receptor beta chains derived from one specimen sequenced in a study of T cell changes during pregnancy in multiple sclerosis. Clones were read by immunoSEQ multiplex PCR, and TCRdb kept only the in-frame ones, dropping some. The data hold 100,000 to 150,000 clones, with approximately 93% observed a single time. Material: peripheral blood, obtained before pregnancy. Receptors originate from a female donor with multiple sclerosis, enrolled in a pregnancy study.

The chain joins TRBV19 to TRBJ2-1; 7 bases agree with TRBD1. The CDR3 is made up of 13 amino acids. Germline values: CDR1 LNHDA, CDR2 SQIVND (reference sequence). The J segment lost 7 bases and the V segment lost 7 bases, leaving 7 bases of the junction unmatched. CDR3 protein: CASTLRGNNEQFF. DNA for the CDR3: TGTGCCAGTACCCTCAGGGGGAATAATGAGCAGTTCTTC.

This clone has only one observation. The rearrangement joins TRBV7-9 to TRBJ2-5; D possibly corresponds to TRBD2 (5 bases). CDR3 length: 14 residues. V gave up 5 bases and J gave up 0 bases, with 10 bases separating them. In germline, CDR1 is SEHNR, CDR2 FQNEAQ (reference sequence). The CDR3 coding sequence is TGTGCCAGCAGCCCTCCGGGATACCAAGAGACCCAGTACTTC. Amino acids: CASSPPGYQETQYF.

The rearrangement links TRBV11-2 to TRBJ1-2; 7 nucleotides match TRBD1. This CDR3 is 16 amino acids long. With V trimmed by 1 base and J by 6 bases, 11 bases remained unmatched. Germline CDR1 SGHAT, CDR2 FQNNGV. CDR3 nucleotide sequence: TGTGCCAGCAGCTTAGGGCGGGCAGGGGGGAACGATGGCTACACCTTC. Its protein product is CASSLGRAGGNDGYTF.

This clone was seen a single time. The chain combines TRBV4-2 with TRBJ2-2; D possibly corresponds to TRBD2 (7 bases). V was clipped by 1 base and J by 1 base, with 16 bases between them. The CDR3 sequence is 18 residues long. The germline gives CDR1 LGHNA, CDR2 YNFKEQ. CDR3 in amino acids: CASSQGAGGAGNTGELFF. CDR3 DNA: TGTGCCAGCAGCCAAGGCGCTGGGGGGGCTGGGAACACCGGGGAGCTGTTTTTT.

V is TRBV30 and J is TRBJ2-3; 9 bases are a match to TRBD1. The germline V gene encodes CDR1 GTSNPN and CDR2 SVGIG (reference sequence). This CDR3 is 16 amino acids long. The V and J ends lost 0 bases and 2 bases, in that order; junction bases with no gene match: 6. The CDR3 nucleotides are TGTGCCTGGAGTGTTAACAGGGGGCGTCCCACAGATACGCAGTATTTT. Amino acids: CAWSVNRGRPTDTQYF.

This chain joins TRBV5-1 and TRBJ1-2, with D possibly matching TRBD1 (6 bases). V was trimmed by 4 bases and J by 6 bases, leaving 13 bases between them. The V gene's germline CDR1 is SGHRS and CDR2 YFSETQ. This CDR3 spans 13 amino acids. The DNA for the CDR3 is TGCGCCAGCAGCCCGCGGACAGTGGATGGCTACACCTTC. The encoded protein is CASSPRTVDGYTF.

This chain joins TRBV5-4 and TRBJ2-3; 7 nucleotides line up with TRBD1. This CDR3 is 15 amino acids long. V trimming: 0 bases; J trimming: 4 bases; junction bases outside the gene matches: 5. The germline V gene encodes CDR1 SGHNT and CDR2 YYREEE (reference sequence). DNA of the CDR3: TGTGCCAGCAGCTTGGCCGGCAGGGGGTCAGATACGCAGTATTTT. Protein: CASSLAGRGSDTQYF.

V is TRBV5-6 and J is TRBJ1-4; no firm D call. V was cut by 1 base and J by 3 bases, with 13 bases left in between. From germline, CDR1 is SGHDT and CDR2 YYEEEE. This CDR3 region has 16 residues. This CDR3 is CASSLFRAGANEKLFF. The DNA for the CDR3 is TGTGCCAGCAGCTTGTTTCGAGCCGGGGCTAATGAAAAACTGTTTTTT. Variable domain in full (rest from reference TRBV5-6 and TRBJ1-4): DAGVTQSPTHLIKTRGQQVTLRCSPKSGHDTVSWYQQALGQGPQFIFQYYEEEERQRGNFPDRFSGHQFPNYSSELNVNALLLGDSALYLCASSLFRAGANEKLFFGSGTQLSVL.